These T cell receptor beta chains were read from a single sample in a study of cytomegalovirus exposure and HLA in healthy donors. The method was immunoSEQ multiplex PCR; TCRdb's version includes in-frame clones alone and lacks a portion of them. The sample shows about 200,000 clones, around nine tenths of them seen only once. Sequenced: PBMCs. The source is a woman aged 18-29 years in good health and CMV-seronegative. Both conserved end residues are trimmed from each CDR3. The D gene is left open where the match is weak.

D: TRBD1; V: TRBV29-1; J: TRBJ1-2; CDR3: SVGGQGAAGYT
D: TRBD1; V: TRBV11-1; J: TRBJ2-1; CDR3: ASSLGQGAYNEQF
D: NA; V: TRBV11-3; J: TRBJ1-2; CDR3: ASSLRGGGNGYT
D: TRBD1; V: TRBV5-1; J: TRBJ2-5; CDR3: ASSSGQAGETQY
D: NA; V: TRBV12-5; J: TRBJ2-2; CDR3: ASGLVAGSTGELF
D: TRBD2; V: TRBV9; J: TRBJ2-3; CDR3: ASSDGLAGGRDTQY
D: NA; V: TRBV5-1; J: TRBJ1-3; CDR3: ASSFDRNGRNTIY
D: NA; V: TRBV18; J: TRBJ2-6; CDR3: ASSPVMGGLGSGANVLT
D: TRBD2; V: TRBV7-2; J: TRBJ2-1; CDR3: ASSYSGAYNEQF
D: TRBD2; V: TRBV13; J: TRBJ2-3; CDR3: ASSLASGSTDTQY
D: NA; V: TRBV30; J: TRBJ2-7; CDR3: AWGVPTVYEQY
D: NA; V: TRBV6-6; J: TRBJ1-1; CDR3: ASRSQGSGNTEAF
D: NA; V: TRBV7-6; J: TRBJ2-7; CDR3: ASSLAGAGSSYEQY
D: TRBD2; V: TRBV4-1; J: TRBJ2-7; CDR3: ASSQDAPGTSHEQY
D: NA; V: TRBV27; J: TRBJ1-6; CDR3: ASSLRDSPLH
D: NA; V: TRBV6-5; J: TRBJ1-4; CDR3: ASSKTGPGNEKLF
D: NA; V: TRBV18; J: TRBJ2-2; CDR3: ASSPYTGNTGELF
D: TRBD2; V: TRBV11-2; J: TRBJ2-3; CDR3: ASSPGRVGTDTQY
D: NA; V: TRBV11-3; J: TRBJ2-1; CDR3: ASSNSGLPGSSQF
D: TRBD1; V: TRBV19; J: TRBJ1-4; CDR3: ASRATGSNEKLF
D: TRBD1; V: TRBV30; J: TRBJ1-6; CDR3: AWSVDRGGNSPLH
D: TRBD1; V: TRBV7-6; J: TRBJ1-5; CDR3: ASSLGGGDQPQH
D: NA; V: TRBV23-1; J: TRBJ1-4; CDR3: ASSPVALSEKLF
D: NA; V: TRBV23-1; J: TRBJ2-7; CDR3: ASSQRQRLRPDYEQY
D: NA; V: TRBV5-1; J: TRBJ2-1; CDR3: ASSLSPRHNNEQF
D: NA; V: TRBV14; J: TRBJ2-7; CDR3: ASSQDISGEQY
D: TRBD1; V: TRBV29-1; J: TRBJ2-5; CDR3: SVVGPGGEQY
D: TRBD1; V: TRBV10-3; J: TRBJ1-2; CDR3: AISQDRSGYT
D: NA; V: TRBV10-3; J: TRBJ2-7; CDR3: AISRNPQTYEQY
D: TRBD2; V: TRBV30; J: TRBJ2-3; CDR3: AWSLRRTSGIPDTQY
D: TRBD1; V: TRBV30; J: TRBJ2-7; CDR3: AWSRGQGIVYEQY
D: NA; V: TRBV5-8; J: TRBJ2-7; CDR3: ASSQEARRDEQY
D: NA; V: TRBV25-1; J: TRBJ1-6; CDR3: ASSGGGGGSPLH
D: NA; V: TRBV5-6; J: TRBJ1-6; CDR3: ASSVLNSPLH
D: NA; V: TRBV10-3; J: TRBJ2-3; CDR3: AISESPDSTDTQY
D: TRBD1; V: TRBV5-1; J: TRBJ1-4; CDR3: ASSLTGEREKLF
D: NA; V: TRBV5-6; J: TRBJ1-5; CDR3: ASSSTGNNQPQH
D: TRBD1; V: TRBV7-6; J: TRBJ2-7; CDR3: ASSLGGQGTSYEQY
D: NA; V: TRBV2; J: TRBJ1-1; CDR3: ASSEWGGRAEAF
D: TRBD2; V: TRBV6-5; J: TRBJ2-3; CDR3: ASMGLAPDTQY
D: TRBD1; V: TRBV10-3; J: TRBJ1-3; CDR3: AIRGDRGNTIY
D: NA; V: TRBV6-6; J: TRBJ1-2; CDR3: ASSKITGHNYGYT
D: NA; V: TRBV7-9; J: TRBJ2-7; CDR3: ASSPFSQTGSYEQY